Reported below is one T cell receptor beta chain. TCRdb reanalysed the 5' RACE reads using MiXCR and keeps one entry per CDR3 protein. The data show fewer than 60,000 distinct CDR3 sequences, with around a quarter seen just once and around 40% held by the top ten. These data come from a study of T-cell memory formation after mild COVID-19. This receptor was identified in a man aged 18 to 29 who had mild COVID-19 (a few samples of this study predate the infection). Cell type and time point are not known. The sample taken for sequencing was PBMCs or a T cell subset sorted from them (not recorded which).

In DNA, the CDR3 is TGTGCCAGCAGATCCCGACAGGGGGGTTACACTTGGGCCGGCAATGAGCAGTTCTTC. Translating it yields CASRSRQGGYTWAGNEQFF. The chain couples TRBV12-3 or TRBV12-4 to TRBJ2-1, with TRBD1 matching 9 bases. There are 19 residues in the CDR3. V trimming: 6 bases; J trimming: 6 bases; junction bases outside the gene matches: 21.